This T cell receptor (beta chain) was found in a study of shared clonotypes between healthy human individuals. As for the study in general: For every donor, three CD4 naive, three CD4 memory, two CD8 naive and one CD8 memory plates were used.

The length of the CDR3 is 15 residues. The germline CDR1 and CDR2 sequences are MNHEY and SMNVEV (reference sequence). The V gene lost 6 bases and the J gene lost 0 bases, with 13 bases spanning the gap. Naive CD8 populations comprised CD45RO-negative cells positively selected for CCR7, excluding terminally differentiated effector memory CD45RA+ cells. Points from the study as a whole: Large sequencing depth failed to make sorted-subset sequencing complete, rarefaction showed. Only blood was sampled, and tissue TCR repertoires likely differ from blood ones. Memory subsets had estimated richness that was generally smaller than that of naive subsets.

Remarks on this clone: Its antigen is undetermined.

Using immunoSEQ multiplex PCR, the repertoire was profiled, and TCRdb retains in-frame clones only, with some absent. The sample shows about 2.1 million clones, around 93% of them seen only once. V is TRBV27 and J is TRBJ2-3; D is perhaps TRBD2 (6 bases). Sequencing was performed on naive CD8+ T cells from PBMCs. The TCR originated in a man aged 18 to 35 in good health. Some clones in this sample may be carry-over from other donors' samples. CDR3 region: CASRPAGLSTDTQYF. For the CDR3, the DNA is TGTGCCAGCAGGCCAGCCGGACTAAGCACAGATACGCAGTATTTT.